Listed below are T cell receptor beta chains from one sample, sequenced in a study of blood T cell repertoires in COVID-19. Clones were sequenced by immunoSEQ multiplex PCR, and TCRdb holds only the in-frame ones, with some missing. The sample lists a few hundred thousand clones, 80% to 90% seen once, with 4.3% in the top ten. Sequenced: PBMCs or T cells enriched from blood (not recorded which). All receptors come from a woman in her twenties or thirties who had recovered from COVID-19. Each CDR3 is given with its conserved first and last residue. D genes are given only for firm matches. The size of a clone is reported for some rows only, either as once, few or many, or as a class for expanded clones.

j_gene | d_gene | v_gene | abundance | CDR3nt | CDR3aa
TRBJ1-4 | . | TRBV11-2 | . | TGTGCCAGCAGCTTAGCCTTGGGGATGACAGGCCATAATGAAAAACTGTTTTTT | CASSLALGMTGHNEKLFF
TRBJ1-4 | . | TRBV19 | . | TGTGCCAGTAGTATGGTCGGAGCAACTAATGAAAAACTGTTTTTT | CASSMVGATNEKLFF
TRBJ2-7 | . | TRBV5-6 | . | TGTGCCAGCAGCTCGACAGAGTACGAGCAGTACTTC | CASSSTEYEQYF
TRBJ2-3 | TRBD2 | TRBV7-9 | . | TGTGCCAGCAGCGAGGCGCTAGCGGGCACAGATACGCAGTATTTT | CASSEALAGTDTQYF
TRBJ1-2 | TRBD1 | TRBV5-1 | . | TGCGCCAGCAGCCCCCGCACAGGGGAAGGCTACACCTTC | CASSPRTGEGYTF
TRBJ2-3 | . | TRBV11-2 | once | TGTGCCAGCAGCCTACGGGGCACAGATACGCAGTATTTT | CASSLRGTDTQYF
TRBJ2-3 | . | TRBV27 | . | TGTGCCAGCAGTTTCTCTAGAACAGATACGCAGTATTTT | CASSFSRTDTQYF
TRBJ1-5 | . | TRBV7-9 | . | TGTGCCAGCAGCTTAGAAGGTTGGGGAGGCGGCAATCAGCCCCAGCATTTT | CASSLEGWGGGNQPQHF
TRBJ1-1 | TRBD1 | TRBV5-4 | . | TGTGCCAGCAGCTGGAGGGTGACAGGGGTCGGCACTGAAGCTTTCTTT | CASSWRVTGVGTEAFF
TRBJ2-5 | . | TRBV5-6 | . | TGTGCCAGCAGCGCCTGGACTTCGGACGGAGAGACCCAGTACTTC | CASSAWTSDGETQYF
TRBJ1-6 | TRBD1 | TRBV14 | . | TGTGCCAGCACCCTCGACAGGGATAATTCACCCCTCCACTTT | CASTLDRDNSPLHF
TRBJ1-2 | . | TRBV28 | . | TGTGCCAGCAGCTCCCACAGGGAGGGTGGCTACACCTTC | CASSSHREGGYTF
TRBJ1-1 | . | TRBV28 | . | TGTGCCAGCAGTTTACTATACCTAGGGGGGGCAGGCCCCATGAACACTGAAGCTTTCTTT | CASSLLYLGGAGPMNTEAFF
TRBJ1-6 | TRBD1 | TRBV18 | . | TGTGCCAGCTCACCACCGACAGGGATGAATTCACCCCTCCACTTT | CASSPPTGMNSPLHF
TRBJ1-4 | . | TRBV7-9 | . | TGTGCCAGCAGGGGGGATGGGACTTATGAAAAACTGTTTTTT | CASRGDGTYEKLFF
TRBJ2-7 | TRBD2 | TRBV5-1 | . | TGCGCCAGTAAGGATAGCGGGGCGTTCTCCTACGAGCAGTACTTC | CASKDSGAFSYEQYF